A single sample gave rise to the 27 T cell receptor beta chains below, sequenced in a study of blood T cell repertoires in COVID-19. Using immunoSEQ multiplex PCR, the repertoire was profiled, and TCRdb retains in-frame clones only, with some absent. The repertoire holds some 320,000 clones, with 90% as singletons. Material for sequencing was PBMCs or T cells enriched from blood (not recorded which). The receptors originated from a woman in her twenties or thirties who had been exposed to COVID-19.

The rearrangement links TRBV11-2 to TRBJ2-1; tentative D call: TRBD2 (5 bases). Germline CDR1 reads SGHAT; CDR2 reads FQNNGV. The V end lost 1 base, the J end lost 8 bases, and 12 bases lay between the germline ends. CDR3 length equals 14 residues. CDR3: CASSLVWVSDEQFF. For the CDR3, the DNA is TGTGCCAGCAGCTTAGTTTGGGTTAGCGATGAGCAGTTCTTC.

V gene TRBV4-1 combines with J gene TRBJ2-1; TRBD2 is a possible D gene (5 bases). Between the trimmed V and J ends, which lost 3 bases and 10 bases, there was a span of 7 bases. CDR1 and CDR2 from the germline V gene are MGHRA and YSYEKL. This CDR3 spans 11 amino acids. The CDR3 nucleotides read TGCGCCAGCAGCCAGAGCGGAGAGCAGTTCTTC. Translation: CASSQSGEQFF.

The chain links TRBV6-5 to TRBJ1-2; a weak D match, TRBD1 (6 bases). The V and J ends lost 4 bases and 4 bases respectively, with 10 bases between them. The CDR3 has 13 amino acids. Germline lookup yields CDR1 MNHEY and CDR2 SVGAGI. CDR3 nucleotides: TGTGCCAGCAGTTTACAGGGCGGCTATGGCTACACCTTC. This gives the protein CASSLQGGYGYTF.

The chain has TRBV6-5 and TRBJ1-1; D is unresolved. This CDR3 spans 14 amino acids. Germline-derived CDR1 and CDR2 are MNHEY and SVGAGI. The V end was cut by 6 bases, the J end by 0 bases, with 11 bases between. Here the CDR3 reads CASSRGGMNTEAFF. As DNA, the CDR3 is TGTGCCAGCAGCCGGGGAGGCATGAACACTGAAGCTTTCTTT.

The chain has TRBV18 and TRBJ1-5, with 10 bases matching TRBD1. This CDR3 spans 19 amino acids. V lost 3 bases, J lost 2 bases, and 13 bases stayed unmatched. The germline V gene encodes CDR1 KGHSH and CDR2 LQKENI. CDR3 coding DNA: TGTGCCAGCTCACCGAGGGACAGGGGTTCGGTAACGGGCAATCAGCCCCAGCATTTT. This encodes CASSPRDRGSVTGNQPQHF. The variable domain in full, completed from reference TRBV18 and TRBJ1-5, reads NAGVMQNPRHLVRRRGQEARLRCSPMKGHSHVYWYRQLPEEGLKFMVYLQKENIIDESGMPKERFSAEFPKEGPSILRIQQVVRGDSAAYFCASSPRDRGSVTGNQPQHFGDGTRLSIL.

This clone was detected once. The V call is TRBV3-1 (or the pseudogene TRBV3-2), the J call TRBJ1-1; D is unresolved. The CDR3 length is 13 residues. CDR1 and CDR2 from the germline V gene are LGHDT and YNNKEL (reference sequence). The V and J ends lost 3 bases and 9 bases respectively, with 14 bases between them. The CDR3 DNA sequence: TGTGCCAGCAGCCAGGGAGAGAGTTGGCAAGCTTTCTTT. This gives the protein CASSQGESWQAFF.

The rearrangement joins TRBV7-9 to TRBJ1-2; 8 positions match TRBD1. The CDR3 is 16 residues long. The trim removed 5 bases at V and 4 bases at J, leaving 12 bases unmatched. From germline, CDR1 is SEHNR and CDR2 FQNEAQ (reference sequence). The CDR3: CASSGGDRTPGYGYTF. For the CDR3, the DNA is TGTGCCAGCAGCGGAGGGGACAGGACCCCGGGCTATGGCTACACCTTC.

J is TRBJ2-7 and V is TRBV24-1, with D maybe TRBD1 (6 bases). With 5 bases removed from V and 1 base from J, the gap between germline ends came to 20 bases. The CDR3 spans 17 residues. The germline CDR1 and CDR2 sequences are KGHDR and SFDVKD. CDR3 DNA: TGTGCCACCAGTGGCCTCCTCCGGGACAAAGGGTCCTACGAGCAGTACTTC. It specifies CATSGLLRDKGSYEQYF.

In DNA, the CDR3 is TGTGCCAGTAGGGGACAGGGGAACACTGAAGCTTTCTTT. It encodes CASRGQGNTEAFF. The chain is built from TRBV19 and TRBJ1-1; 9 nucleotides agree with TRBD1. There are 13 residues in the CDR3. CDR1 and CDR2 from the germline V gene are LNHDA and SQIVND (reference sequence). The V segment lost 6 bases and the J segment 1 base; nucleotides outside the gene matches: 0.

The CDR3 DNA reads as TGTGCCAGCAGCCCCTTTGGGGGGGGTGAGCAGTTCTTC. The encoded protein is CASSPFGGGEQFF. V usage is TRBV12-3 or TRBV12-4 and J usage is TRBJ2-1; TRBD2 aligns across 7 bases. This CDR3 spans 13 amino acids. V shed 6 bases and J 9 bases; nucleotides not matched to a gene: 8.

The rearrangement joins TRBV9 to TRBJ2-3; 13 nucleotides align to TRBD2. Germline CDR1 and CDR2: SGDLS and YYNGEE. The CDR3 loop spans 16 amino acids. The junction had 7 bases not matched to a gene; V was cut back by 3 bases and J by 6 bases. CDR3 amino acids: CASSATSGGQWDTQYF. The CDR3 DNA sequence: TGTGCCAGCAGCGCGACTAGCGGGGGGCAATGGGATACGCAGTATTTT.

The chain combines TRBV15 with TRBJ2-5; a possible D gene is TRBD2 (6 bases). The CDR3 has 13 amino acids. Germline CDR1 is LNHNV and CDR2 is YYDKDF (reference sequence). The V end lost 5 bases, the J end lost 2 bases, and 9 bases lay between the germline ends. CDR3 nucleotides: TGTGCCACCAGCGATAGCGGACAAGAGACCCAGTACTTC. Its translation is CATSDSGQETQYF.

This clone appeared once. The chain combines TRBV19 with TRBJ1-2; 7 bases match TRBD1. Germline V gives CDR1 LNHDA, CDR2 SQIVND (reference sequence). The V gene end was trimmed by 10 bases and the J gene end by 2 bases; junction bases not matched to a gene: 10. This CDR3 has 14 residues. Here the CDR3 DNA reads TGTGCCACTTCGAGGGACAGAGGAAACTATGGCTACACCTTC. This sequence encodes CATSRDRGNYGYTF.

The chain couples TRBV16 to TRBJ1-6; no definite D call. The CDR3 contains 13 residues. Germline-derived CDR1 and CDR2 are KGHSY and FQNENV. Trimming left V 8 bases short and J 10 bases short, with 15 bases between. Written as DNA, the CDR3 is TGTGCCAGCGGAGGTTTTGCGGGGTCACCCCTCCACTTT. This gives the protein CASGGFAGSPLHF.

V usage is TRBV4-1 and J usage is TRBJ2-5; 7 bases align to TRBD1. The CDR3 sequence is 16 residues long. Germline V gives CDR1 MGHRA, CDR2 YSYEKL. Trimming removed 0 bases from V and 2 bases from J; junction bases left unmatched: 6. CDR3 coding DNA: TGCGCCAGCAGCCAAGAACCGGGACAGCCACAAGAGACCCAGTACTTC. Its translation is CASSQEPGQPQETQYF.

The chain uses TRBV10-3 and TRBJ2-2, with no clear D. CDR1 is ENHRY and CDR2 is SYGVKD in the germline V gene. Trimming took off 8 bases at V and 6 bases at J, with 10 bases between the two ends. This CDR3 has 12 residues. The CDR3 loop reads CAISPIPGELFF. DNA for the CDR3: TGTGCCATCTCCCCCATCCCCGGGGAGCTGTTTTTT.

The CDR3 coding sequence is TGTGCCAGCAGTTTAGGGACAGGGATTAACTATGGCTACACCTTC. It specifies CASSLGTGINYGYTF. J is TRBJ1-2 and V is TRBV27; 9 bases are shared with TRBD1. The CDR3 is 15 amino acids. V shed 2 bases, J shed 1 base, and the junction held 2 bases outside the gene matches. Germline CDR1 and CDR2: MNHEY and SMNVEV (reference sequence).

CDR3 nucleotides: TGTGCCAGCAGCGTGGGGGCCGCCCCTAGCTATGGCTACACCTTC. Protein product: CASSVGAAPSYGYTF. The chain joins TRBV28 to TRBJ1-2; maybe TRBD1 (6 bases). Germline assignment: CDR1 MDHEN and CDR2 SYDVKM. V lost 6 bases and J 4 bases, leaving 18 bases between the germline ends. The CDR3 contains 15 residues.

This chain joins TRBV7-9 and TRBJ1-1; perhaps TRBD1 as D (5 bases). The V end lost 1 base, the J end lost 5 bases, and 14 bases lay between the germline ends. The CDR3 spans 15 residues. Germline V gene lookup returns CDR1 SEHNR and CDR2 FQNEAQ (reference sequence). The CDR3 DNA reads as TGTGCCAGCAGCTTAGAACGGGACTTCGGGACTGAAGCTTTCTTT. Translation gives CASSLERDFGTEAFF.

The chain employs TRBV5-1 and TRBJ1-1; 7 positions match TRBD1. The germline gives CDR1 SGHRS, CDR2 YFSETQ. This CDR3 is 15 amino acids long. The ends lost 5 bases at V and 0 bases at J; junction bases unmatched: 7. CDR3 coding DNA: TGCGCCAGCAGATACCACAGGGGAATGAACACTGAAGCTTTCTTT. This sequence encodes CASRYHRGMNTEAFF.

The rearrangement uses TRBV15 and TRBJ1-2; 7 bases align to TRBD1. Trimming cost V 1 base and J 4 bases; bases outside gene matches: 9. The CDR3 spans 16 residues. Germline CDR1 and CDR2: LNHNV and YYDKDF (reference sequence). The CDR3 DNA follows: TGTGCCACCAGCAGAGTCCGTGCAGGGGGAGGCTATGGCTACACCTTC. Residues: CATSRVRAGGGYGYTF.

V gene TRBV28 combines with J gene TRBJ2-5, with D maybe TRBD1 (5 bases). This CDR3 is built from 13 residues. The V end lost 7 bases, the J end lost 1 base, and 10 bases lay between the germline ends. Per the germline V gene, CDR1 is MDHEN and CDR2 is SYDVKM. CDR3 bases: TGTGCCAGCACTCAGGGTACCCAAGAGACCCAGTACTTC. It encodes CASTQGTQETQYF.

The chain joins TRBV10-3 to TRBJ1-2; D gene unclear. Germline CDR1 ENHRY, CDR2 SYGVKD. The CDR3 runs 12 residues. With 5 bases removed from V and 1 base from J, the gap between germline ends came to 5 bases. As DNA, the CDR3 is TGTGCCATCAGTTCAGTTAACTATGGCTACACCTTC. Translation gives CAISSVNYGYTF.

V is TRBV30 and J is TRBJ1-4; TRBD1 matches at 9 bases. Unmatched junction bases numbered 6, after V lost 2 bases and J lost 8 bases. The V gene's germline CDR1 is GTSNPN and CDR2 SVGIG (reference sequence). The CDR3 length is 14 residues. This CDR3 is CAWSTGTGHEKLFF. The CDR3 bases are TGTGCCTGGAGTACCGGGACAGGGCACGAAAAACTGTTTTTT.

The chain is built from TRBV27 and TRBJ2-2; 11 bases are a match to TRBD2. With V trimmed by 3 bases and J by 6 bases, 6 bases remained unmatched. Germline V gene sequence: CDR1 MNHEY, CDR2 SMNVEV (reference sequence). The CDR3 consists of 16 residues. The CDR3 here is CASSLVLAGGSGELFF. CDR3 nucleotides: TGTGCCAGCAGTTTGGTCCTAGCGGGGGGTTCCGGGGAGCTGTTTTTT.

In its sample, this clone was seen once. CDR3 loop: CASSLGGVNPFF. CDR3 sequence (DNA): TGTGCCAGCAGCTTGGGCGGGGTCAATCCGTTCTTC. The J gene is TRBJ2-1, the V gene TRBV11-2; D might be TRBD2 (6 bases). CDR3 length: 12 amino acids. Germline V lookup: CDR1 SGHAT, CDR2 FQNNGV. The V end lost 3 bases, the J end lost 15 bases, and 15 bases lay between the germline ends.

The gene calls are TRBV12-3 or TRBV12-4 and TRBJ2-5; maybe TRBD2 (6 bases). V lost 7 bases, J lost 5 bases, and 14 bases lay in between. The CDR3 is 13 amino acids. CDR3 in DNA: TGTGCCAGCAACACCGGGGAGGCGGAGACCCAGTACTTC. Translated, it gives CASNTGEAETQYF.